This T cell receptor (beta chain) was sequenced in a study of T cell responses to AZD1222 COVID-19 vaccine. The table came from immunoSEQ multiplex PCR; TCRdb's copy has only in-frame clones and leaves some out. The sample shows about 130,000 clones, 89% of them seen only once. A few counts support this clone. The antigen is undetermined. Points from the study as a whole: At study baseline, merely several AZD1222 recipients were seropositive. The CD4 TCRs associated with vaccination extended across spike and predominated at 160-218 and 743-854. Clonal diversity was possibly underestimated; the donors were predominantly white British and more often female. The study found Spike-specific TCR breadth and depth rose after two AZD1222 doses.

Sequencing used peripheral blood, obtained on day 0 of AZD1222 vaccination. This clonotype was sampled from an adult in good health.

The CDR3 DNA follows: TGTGCCAGCAGCTCCCCTCGAGCGAGAGGGGCAAACGAAGCTTTCTTT. Translation gives CASSSPRARGANEAFF. The genes are TRBV7-2 and TRBJ1-1, with D perhaps TRBD1 (5 bases). CDR1 and CDR2 from the germline V gene are SGHTA and FQGNSA. Trimming took 4 bases from V and 8 from J, leaving 23 bases between them. The CDR3 is 16 residues long.